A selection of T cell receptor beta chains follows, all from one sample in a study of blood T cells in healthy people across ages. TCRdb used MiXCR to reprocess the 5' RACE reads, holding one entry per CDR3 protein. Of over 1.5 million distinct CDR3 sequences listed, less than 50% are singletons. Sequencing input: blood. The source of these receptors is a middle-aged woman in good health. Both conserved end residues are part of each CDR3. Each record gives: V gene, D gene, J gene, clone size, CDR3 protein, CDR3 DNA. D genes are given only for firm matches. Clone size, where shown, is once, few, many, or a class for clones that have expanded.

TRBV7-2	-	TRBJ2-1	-	CASNGAYNGQFF	TGTGCCAGCAATGGGGCCTACAACGGGCAGTTCTTC
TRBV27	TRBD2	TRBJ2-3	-	CASSLSRLAGGFTDTQYF	TGTGCCAGCAGTTTATCCAGACTAGCGGGGGGATTCACAGATACGCAGTATTTT
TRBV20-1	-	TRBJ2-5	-	CSARDSGQYQETQYF	TGCAGTGCTAGAGATAGTGGGCAGTACCAAGAGACCCAGTACTTC
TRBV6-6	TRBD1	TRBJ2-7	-	CASALRSGQGVYEQYF	TGTGCCAGCGCCCTTAGATCCGGACAGGGGGTCTACGAGCAGTACTTC
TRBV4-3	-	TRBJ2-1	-	CASSQGYAEQFF	TGCGCCAGCAGCCAAGGGTATGCTGAGCAGTTCTTC
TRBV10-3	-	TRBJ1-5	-	CAISVARAGRPQHF	TGTGCCATCAGTGTAGCGAGGGCGGGCCGGCCCCAGCATTTT
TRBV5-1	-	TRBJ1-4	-	CASSRNPGTAVEKLFF	TGCGCCAGCAGCCGCAACCCCGGGACCGCGGTTGAAAAACTGTTTTTT
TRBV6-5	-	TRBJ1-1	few	CASSYGGYTEAFF	TGTGCCAGCAGTTACGGTGGGTACACTGAAGCTTTCTTT
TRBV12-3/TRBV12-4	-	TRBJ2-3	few	CASTSPGTPGTQYF	TGTGCCAGCACCAGTCCGGGGACCCCCGGTACGCAGTATTTT
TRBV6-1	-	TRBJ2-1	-	CASSGGLTPGYNEQFF	TGTGCCAGCAGTGGGGGGTTGACTCCAGGGTACAATGAGCAGTTCTTC
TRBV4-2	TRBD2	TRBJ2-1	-	CASSHPKGLAGGDNEQFF	TGTGCCAGCAGCCACCCTAAGGGGCTAGCGGGGGGAGACAATGAGCAGTTCTTC
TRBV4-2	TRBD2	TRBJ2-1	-	CASSQERLALGVEQFF	TGTGCCAGCAGCCAGGAACGACTAGCGCTAGGGGTTGAGCAGTTCTTC
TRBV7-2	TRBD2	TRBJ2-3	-	CASTPGGPRTDTQYF	TGTGCCAGCACCCCGGGGGGGCCTCGCACAGATACGCAGTATTTT
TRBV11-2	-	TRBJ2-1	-	CASSSRRGGGYEQFF	TGTGCCAGCAGCTCCCGGAGGGGGGGCGGGTATGAGCAGTTCTTC
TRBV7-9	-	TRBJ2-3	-	CASGRQFSTDTQYF	TGTGCCAGCGGCAGACAGTTTAGCACAGATACGCAGTATTTT
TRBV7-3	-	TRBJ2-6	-	CASSLLPFSGANVLTF	TGTGCCAGCAGCCTGTTGCCGTTCTCTGGGGCCAACGTCCTGACTTTC
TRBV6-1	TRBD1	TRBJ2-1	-	CASSDRVGEQFF	TGTGCCAGCAGCGACAGGGTGGGGGAGCAGTTCTTC
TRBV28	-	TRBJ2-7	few	CASRDYRSYEQYF	TGTGCCAGCAGGGACTACCGCTCCTACGAGCAGTACTTC
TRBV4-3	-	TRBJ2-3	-	CASSQGPLHTDTQYF	TGCGCCAGCAGCCAAGGTCCCTTACACACAGATACGCAGTATTTT
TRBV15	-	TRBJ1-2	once	CATSRDGPIYGYTF	TGTGCCACCAGCAGAGATGGGCCTATATATGGCTACACCTTC
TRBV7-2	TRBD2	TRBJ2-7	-	CASSLPLWGGSYEQYF	TGTGCCAGCAGCTTACCCTTGTGGGGAGGGAGCTACGAGCAGTACTTC
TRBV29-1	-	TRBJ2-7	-	CSVSPTEDDYEQYF	TGCAGCGTCTCACCGACAGAGGACGACTACGAGCAGTACTTC